This T cell receptor (delta chain) was obtained from a study of human gamma delta and Vdelta1 T cells. Overall study results and limits: Reportedly, Delta One T cells were polyclonal and broadly targeted acute myeloid leukemia.

The germline gives CDR1 TSWWSYY, CDR2 QGS. V lost 1 base, J lost 4 bases, and 19 bases stayed unmatched. The CDR3 has 21 residues. Turning to this clone: Its antigen remains unidentified.

TCRdb fed the PCR reads to CATT. The table lists some 13,000 delta-chain clones, roughly 53% of them singletons. The clonotype was recovered from a human donor in good health. This chain links TRDV1 with TRDJ2, with 9 positions matching TRDD3. Input material: Vdelta1 gamma-delta T cells from blood grown in culture (DOT cells). The CDR3 DNA follows: TGTGCTCTTGGGGAACCAGAAACCGACCTAATACTGGGGGAGAGGACAGCACAACTCTTCTTT. Protein: CALGEPETDLILGERTAQLFF.